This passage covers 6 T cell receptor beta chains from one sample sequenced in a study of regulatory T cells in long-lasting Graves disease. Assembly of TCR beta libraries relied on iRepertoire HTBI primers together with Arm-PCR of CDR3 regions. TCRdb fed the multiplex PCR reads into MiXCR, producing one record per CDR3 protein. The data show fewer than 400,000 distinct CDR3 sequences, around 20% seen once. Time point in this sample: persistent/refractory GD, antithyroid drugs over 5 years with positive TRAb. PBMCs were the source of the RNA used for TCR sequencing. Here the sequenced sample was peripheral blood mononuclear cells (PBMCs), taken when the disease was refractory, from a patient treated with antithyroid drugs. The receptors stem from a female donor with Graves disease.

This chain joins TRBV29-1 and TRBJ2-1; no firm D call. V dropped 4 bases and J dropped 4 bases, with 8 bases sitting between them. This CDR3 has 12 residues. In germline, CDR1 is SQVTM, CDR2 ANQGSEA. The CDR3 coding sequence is TGCAGCGTTGTCCAAAGATACAATGAGCAGTTCTTC. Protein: CSVVQRYNEQFF.

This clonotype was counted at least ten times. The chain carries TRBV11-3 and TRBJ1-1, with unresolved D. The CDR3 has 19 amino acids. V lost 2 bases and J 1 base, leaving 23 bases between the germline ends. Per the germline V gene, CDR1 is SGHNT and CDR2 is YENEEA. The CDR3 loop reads CASSLNIRPALKPNTEAFF. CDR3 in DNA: TGTGCCAGCAGCTTAAACATCCGCCCAGCGCTAAAACCGAACACTGAAGCTTTCTTT.

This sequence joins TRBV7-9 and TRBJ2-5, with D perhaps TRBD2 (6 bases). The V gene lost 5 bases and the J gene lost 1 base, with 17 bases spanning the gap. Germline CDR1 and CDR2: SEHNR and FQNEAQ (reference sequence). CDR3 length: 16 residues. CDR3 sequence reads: CASSERRVGGQETQYF. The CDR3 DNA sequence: TGTGCCAGCAGCGAACGTAGAGTCGGGGGCCAAGAGACCCAGTACTTC.

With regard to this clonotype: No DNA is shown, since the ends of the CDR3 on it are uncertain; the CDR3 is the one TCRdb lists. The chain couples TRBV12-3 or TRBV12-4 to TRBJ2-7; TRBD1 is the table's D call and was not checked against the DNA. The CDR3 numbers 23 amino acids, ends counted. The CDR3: CASTNQTSMYLCASSRTGYEQYF.

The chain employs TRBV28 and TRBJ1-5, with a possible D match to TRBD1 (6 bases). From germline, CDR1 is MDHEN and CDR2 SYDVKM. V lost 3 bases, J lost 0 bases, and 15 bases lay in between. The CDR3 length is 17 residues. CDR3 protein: CASSFEGQPYSNQPQHF. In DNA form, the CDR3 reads TGTGCCAGCAGTTTCGAAGGACAGCCGTATAGCAATCAGCCCCAGCATTTT.

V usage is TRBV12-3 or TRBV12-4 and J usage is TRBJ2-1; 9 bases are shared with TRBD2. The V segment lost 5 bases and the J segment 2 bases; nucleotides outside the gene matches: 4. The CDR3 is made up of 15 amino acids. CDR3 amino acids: CASSRPSGAYNEQFF. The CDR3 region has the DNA TGTGCCAGCAGTCGACCTAGCGGGGCCTACAATGAGCAGTTCTTC.